The 10 T cell receptor beta chains below were found in one sample sequenced in a study of blood T cell repertoires in COVID-19. Sequencing used immunoSEQ multiplex PCR; TCRdb keeps in-frame clones, though not all of them. This repertoire shows roughly 330,000 clones, 87% found once; its top ten account for approximately 9.3%. The sequenced sample consisted of peripheral blood. Every receptor here comes from a man aged 30-40 years with COVID-19, enrolled during active disease.

The rearrangement uses TRBV28 and TRBJ2-7; a possible D gene is TRBD1 (6 bases). The germline gives CDR1 MDHEN, CDR2 SYDVKM. V was shortened by 10 bases and J by 6 bases, with 22 bases between the two germline ends. The CDR3 covers 14 residues. CDR3 residues: CATKRTEEKREQYF. The CDR3 region has the DNA TGTGCCACCAAAAGGACAGAAGAAAAGCGCGAGCAGTACTTC.

The genes are TRBV29-1 and TRBJ1-2; D is unclear. This CDR3 contains 14 residues. V was cut by 4 bases and J by 7 bases, with 19 bases left in between. Germline V CDR1 and CDR2: SQVTM, ANQGSEA. The CDR3 loop reads CSVGVPGAGGGYTF. DNA of the CDR3: TGCAGCGTTGGTGTACCCGGAGCAGGAGGTGGCTACACCTTC.

The chain is built from TRBV7-6 and TRBJ1-1; D remains unclear. CDR3 length: 15 residues. V was pared by 1 base and J by 4 bases, with 13 bases between. CDR1 is SGHVS and CDR2 is FNYEAQ in the germline V gene. The chain's CDR3 is CASSLEGAVATEAFF. DNA for the CDR3: TGTGCCAGCAGCTTAGAAGGTGCGGTGGCCACTGAAGCTTTCTTT.

V gene TRBV11-1 combines with J gene TRBJ1-1; 12 positions agree with TRBD1. The germline CDR1 and CDR2 sequences are SGHAT and FQDESV (reference sequence). The trim removed 0 bases at V and 6 bases at J, leaving 8 bases unmatched. The CDR3 totals 17 residues. The CDR3 DNA reads as TGTGCCAGCAGCTTAGCCTCACCGGGACAGGGGGCCGCTGAAGCTTTCTTT. This translates into CASSLASPGQGAAEAFF. The full variable domain, its missing parts supplied by reference TRBV11-1 and TRBJ1-1, is EAEVAQSPRYKITEKSQAVAFWCDPISGHATLYWYRQILGQGPELLVQFQDESVVDDSQLPKDRFSAERLKGVDSTLKIQPAELGDSAMYLCASSLASPGQGAAEAFFGQGTRLTVV.

The rearrangement joins TRBV7-6 to TRBJ2-5, with 10 positions matching TRBD1. CDR1 and CDR2 from the germline V gene are SGHVS and FNYEAQ. The CDR3 is 15 residues long. The J segment lost 5 bases and the V segment lost 4 bases, leaving 7 bases of the junction unmatched. This CDR3 is CASSSRTGGYETQYF. CDR3 nucleotides: TGTGCCAGCAGCTCCCGGACAGGGGGGTATGAGACCCAGTACTTC.

The chain is built from TRBV10-3 and TRBJ1-2; D is ambiguous. The CDR3 has 13 residues. Trimming cost V 4 bases and J 8 bases, with 14 bases left between them. From germline, CDR1 is ENHRY and CDR2 SYGVKD. The DNA of the CDR3 is TGTGCCATCAGTGGAGACCACGGCGGCGGCTACACCTTC. Protein product: CAISGDHGGGYTF.

The V and J genes are TRBV5-1 and TRBJ2-5; D might be TRBD1 (7 bases). The CDR3 has 14 amino acids. The V and J ends lost 0 bases and 5 bases respectively, with 11 bases between them. Germline values: CDR1 SGHRS, CDR2 YFSETQ. The CDR3 loop is CASSLVRGEETQYF. The DNA for the CDR3 is TGCGCCAGCAGCTTGGTCAGGGGGGAGGAGACCCAGTACTTC.

The chain links TRBV7-8 to TRBJ2-7; the D gene is possibly TRBD1 (5 bases). The CDR3 is 13 amino acids. V was pared by 2 bases and J by 6 bases, with 11 bases between. Per germline, CDR1 SGHVS and CDR2 FQNEAQ. The CDR3 bases are TGTGCCAGCAGCTTATCAGGGTACGGCGAGCAGTACTTC. This gives the protein CASSLSGYGEQYF.

This clone appeared a few times. The chain carries TRBV28 and TRBJ2-5, with 8 bases lining up with TRBD1. V gave up 5 bases and J gave up 7 bases; unmatched junction bases: 15. CDR3 length: 16 amino acids. CDR1 is MDHEN, CDR2 SYDVKM, per germline. The CDR3 sequence: CASSTSGTGTKRTQYF. As DNA, the CDR3 is TGTGCCAGCAGTACCTCCGGGACAGGTACTAAGAGGACCCAGTACTTC.

This clone was seen just once. The rearrangement joins TRBV7-6 to TRBJ1-1; D gene uncertain. Looked up from germline, CDR1 is SGHVS and CDR2 is FNYEAQ. V was trimmed by 1 base and J by 2 bases, leaving 5 bases between them. This CDR3 is 13 amino acids long. In nucleotides, the CDR3 is TGTGCCAGCAGCTTAGAGCCTAACACTGAAGCTTTCTTT. It encodes CASSLEPNTEAFF.